This T cell receptor (gamma chain) was sequenced in a study of in vitro expanded adult blood gammadelta T cells (TCRdb year 2020). Notes on the research overall: Sort purities ranging from more than 85% to 100% Vgamma9Vdelta2 cells among T cells were obtained. The study compared the TCR repertoire of Vgamma9Vdelta2 T cells expanded in vitro with a mistletoe-extract drug against those expanded with HMBPP or zoledronate. Cells from each donor were stimulated separately with HMBPP, zoledronate or AbnobaViscum P, and the TRG and TRD CDR3 repertoires were sequenced for each condition. The TCR repertoire analysis included three subjects. Here is what the overall study found, with its caveats: AbnobaViscum P-expanded Vgamma9Vdelta2 repertoires showed CDR3 length, diversity and J usage similar to HMBPP- and zoledronate-expanded repertoires, suggesting a polyclonal response. All repertoires derived from in vitro expanded cultures of healthy donor cells, not from mistletoe-treated patients. Most of the top TRGV9 CDR3 clonotypes were public, as they were shared across donors and across all three stimulation conditions. The TRDV2 repertoire shared between treatments was found to be private to each donor, and TRD repertoires were clustered by subject rather than by stimulant in multidimensional scaling.

This clone was found a few times. The specificity of this receptor is unknown. The mismatch at residue 14 between this DNA's translation and the TCRdb protein of a much larger clone likely reflects a read error; the protein shown is translated from the DNA. The sample's treatment or condition label is to be understood as: microbial phosphoantigen (E)-4-hydroxy-3-methyl-but-2-enyl pyrophosphate, about 10 nM. After expansion, live CD3+ TCRgammadelta+ Vgamma9+ Vdelta2+ T cells were FACS-sorted on a FACS Aria III. PBMC were pulsed for one day with about 9.9 nM HMBPP, then washed three times before expansion. Expansion of the cultures lasted about 15 days, and IL-2 was replenished every 3 to 4 days. Following the one-day stimulant pulse, the cells were washed three times and then grown in medium with 95 to 100 U/mL IL-2. Before culture, peripheral blood mononuclear cells were isolated using Lymphoprep gradient centrifugation and then cryopreserved in liquid nitrogen.

Counted from cysteine to phenylalanine, this CDR3 has 16 amino acids. The kept DNA is CDR3 alone, 48 bases in frame from the first base. CDR1 and CDR2 are read off the germline V gene (reference sequence) as GITISATS and ISYDGTV. Receptor libraries were prepared by 5' RACE. For each sample, RNA was extracted from approximately 10,000 sorted cells with the RNeasy Micro Kit. Libraries were built by template-switch reverse transcription followed by PCR amplification of the CDR3gamma and CDR3delta regions. Amplicons were sequenced on an Illumina MiSeq with the V2 300 kit, and 150 bp paired-end reads were generated. Under the source paper's analysis protocol: Read quality was checked with FastQC version 0.11.8. Reads were aligned to GenBank TRG or TRD reference genes with MiXCR version 3.0.3 to construct CDR3 sequences. MiXCR ran with default parameters, except that TRDD assembly used 3 instead of 5 consecutive nucleotides. VDJtools version 1.2.1 with default settings was used for repertoire analyses, including normalized Shannon-Wiener diversity, clonotype tracking and multidimensional scaling. Out-of-frame CDR3 sequences and those containing stop codons were excluded from analysis. TCRdb processed the public reads again with the CATT caller, after which rows with matching DNA were combined. What appears here as the V and J calls and clone size reflects TCRdb's work, not the paper's. This sample's table lists dozens of gamma-chain clones.

The starting material was gamma-delta T cells from peripheral blood expanded in culture, obtained from an in vitro culture stimulated with HMBPP. This TCR was recovered from an adult in good health. The rearranged chain carries TRGV9 and TRGJP. Read as DNA, the sequence is TGTGCCTTGTGGGAGGTGCAAGAGTTGGGCAAAAAAATCATGGTATTT. Translated, this is CALWEVQELGKKIMVF.